The clone carrying this T cell receptor (beta chain) has at least ten counts. These data originate in a study of regulatory T cells in long-lasting Graves disease. As to time point: persistent/refractory GD, antithyroid drugs over 5 years with positive TRAb. There was RNA extracted from PBMCs, and the TCR library was made from it. V was shortened by 0 bases and J by 3 bases, with 9 bases between the two germline ends. Germline CDR1 is SGHTS and CDR2 is YDEGEE. The CDR3 is 14 amino acids. Libraries of TCR beta came from iRepertoire HTBI primers plus Arm-PCR of CDR3 regions. TCRdb reanalysed the multiplex PCR reads using MiXCR and keeps one entry per CDR3 protein. The sample includes about 400,000 distinct CDR3 sequences, less than 25% seen only once; the top ten take less than 25%.

The sequenced sample was peripheral blood mononuclear cells (PBMCs), obtained when the disease was refractory, from a patient treated with antithyroid drugs. The sequence derives from a female donor with Graves disease. The chain is built from TRBV5-8 and TRBJ2-5, with unresolved D. CDR3: CASSLDSREETQYF. The CDR3 DNA reads TGTGCCAGCAGCTTGGATTCCAGAGAAGAGACCCAGTACTTC.